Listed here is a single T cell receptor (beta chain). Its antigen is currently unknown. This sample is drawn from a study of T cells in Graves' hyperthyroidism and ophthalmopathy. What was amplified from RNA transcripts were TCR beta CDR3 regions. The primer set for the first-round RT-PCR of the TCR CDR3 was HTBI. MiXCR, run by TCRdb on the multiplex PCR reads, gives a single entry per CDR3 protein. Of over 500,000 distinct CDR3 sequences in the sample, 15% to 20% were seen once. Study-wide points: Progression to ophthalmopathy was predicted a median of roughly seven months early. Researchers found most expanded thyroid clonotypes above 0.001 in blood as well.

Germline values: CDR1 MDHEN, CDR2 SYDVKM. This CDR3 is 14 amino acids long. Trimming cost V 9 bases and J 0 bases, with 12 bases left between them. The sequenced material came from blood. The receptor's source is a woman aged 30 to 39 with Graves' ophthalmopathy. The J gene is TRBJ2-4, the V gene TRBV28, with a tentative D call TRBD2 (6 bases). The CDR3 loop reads CASCRGIAKNIQYF. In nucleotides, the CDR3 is TGTGCCAGTTGCCGGGGGATAGCCAAAAACATTCAGTACTTC.